A single sample gave rise to the 28 T cell receptor beta chains below, sequenced in a study of T cells in Graves' hyperthyroidism and ophthalmopathy. Amplification of TCR beta CDR3 regions was performed using RNA transcripts as template. Primed by the HTBI set, a first-round RT-PCR was run on the TCR CDR3. TCRdb used MiXCR to reprocess the multiplex PCR reads, holding one entry per CDR3 protein. Of around 600,000 distinct CDR3 sequences in the sample, 15% to 18% were seen once. Sequences were obtained from blood. The receptors come from a woman younger than 45 with Graves' hyperthyroidism.

The sample holds many counts of this clonotype. This chain uses TRBV20-1 with TRBJ2-3; perhaps TRBD2 as D (6 bases). With 4 bases removed from V and 1 base from J, the gap between germline ends came to 9 bases. The CDR3 spans 13 residues. Germline-derived CDR1 and CDR2 are DFQATT and SNEGSKA (reference sequence). The CDR3 region has the DNA TGCAGTGCTACTCCTAGCGGCACAGATACGCAGTATTTT. This gives the protein CSATPSGTDTQYF.

The table lists this clonotype with many counts. The chain has TRBV27 and TRBJ2-1, with D perhaps matching TRBD2 (5 bases). This CDR3 has 14 residues. Germline CDR1 is MNHEY and CDR2 is SMNVEV (reference sequence). Trimming stripped 0 bases from V and 4 bases from J, with 7 bases between. Here the CDR3 reads CASSLSRTYNEQFF. CDR3 DNA sequence: TGTGCCAGCAGTTTATCAAGGACTTACAATGAGCAGTTCTTC.

The V gene is TRBV29-1, the J gene TRBJ2-1; TRBD2 matches 7 bases. CDR3 length equals 13 residues. V trimming: 6 bases; J trimming: 0 bases; junction bases outside the gene matches: 2. The germline V gene encodes CDR1 SQVTM and CDR2 ANQGSEA. CDR3 in DNA: TGCAGCGTCAGCGGGGTCTCCTACAATGAGCAGTTCTTC. This codes for CSVSGVSYNEQFF.

The gene calls are TRBV20-1 and TRBJ2-7, with D possibly being TRBD2 (6 bases). Germline loops: CDR1 DFQATT, CDR2 SNEGSKA (reference sequence). This CDR3 has 13 amino acids. The CDR3 spells CSPRNGGSYEQYF. CDR3 nucleotide sequence: TGCAGCCCCCGAAACGGGGGCTCCTACGAGCAGTACTTC.

This clonotype was counted ten times or more. The chain joins TRBV7-9 to TRBJ2-1; a possible D gene is TRBD2 (5 bases). Trimming cost V 2 bases and J 6 bases, with 14 bases left between them. The germline V gene encodes CDR1 SEHNR and CDR2 FQNEAQ (reference sequence). This CDR3 region has 15 residues. The CDR3 loop reads CASSLSLANSNEQFF. The DNA of the CDR3 is TGTGCCAGCAGCTTAAGTCTAGCCAACTCCAATGAGCAGTTCTTC.

This clonotype has ten or more counts. The chain employs TRBV7-2 and TRBJ1-2; D may be TRBD1 (6 bases). The CDR3 loop spans 13 amino acids. Germline loops: CDR1 SGHTA, CDR2 FQGNSA. V was trimmed by 5 bases and J by 6 bases, leaving 13 bases between them. CDR3 loop: CASSQGGGNGYTF. CDR3 coding DNA: TGTGCCAGCAGCCAAGGGGGGGGAAATGGCTACACCTTC.

The rearrangement links TRBV5-1 to TRBJ1-6, with D possibly being TRBD1 (6 bases). Germline V gives CDR1 SGHRS, CDR2 YFSETQ. Between the trimmed V and J ends, which lost 4 bases and 5 bases, there was a span of 28 bases. The CDR3 covers 20 residues. The chain's CDR3 is CASSPRSDSRMLLDNSPLHF. The CDR3 region has the DNA TGCGCCAGCAGCCCTCGTTCGGACAGCCGAATGCTACTGGATAATTCACCCCTCCACTTT.

The V call is TRBV11-2, the J call TRBJ2-1, with 8 bases that match TRBD1. The V and J ends lost 0 bases and 5 bases, in that order; junction bases with no gene match: 12. In germline, CDR1 is SGHAT, CDR2 FQNNGV. The CDR3 covers 18 residues. CDR3 in DNA: TGTGCCAGCAGCTTAGAAACTTGGACAGGGCTGGGACACAATGAGCAGTTCTTC. Translated: CASSLETWTGLGHNEQFF.

This clonotype was counted at least ten times. The CDR3 bases are TGTGCCAGCAGCCCGGGCGGGACAGGGGGTATGAGCAATCAGCCCCAGCATTTT. Encoded protein: CASSPGGTGGMSNQPQHF. The genes are TRBV7-2 and TRBJ1-5, with 11 bases that match TRBD1. The V gene end was trimmed by 5 bases and the J gene end by 1 base; junction bases not matched to a gene: 10. The CDR3 is 18 amino acids. Germline assignment: CDR1 SGHTA and CDR2 FQGNSA.

This clonotype was counted many times. V gene TRBV19 combines with J gene TRBJ2-1; 13 bases are shared with TRBD2. V dropped 4 bases and J dropped 5; count of bases not matched to a gene: 8. CDR1 is LNHDA and CDR2 is SQIVND in the germline V gene (reference sequence). CDR3 size: 17 residues. CDR3 bases: TGTGCCAGTAGTACCTATCCGGGACTAGCGGGGAACAATGAGCAGTTCTTC. As protein: CASSTYPGLAGNNEQFF.

This clonotype has a handful of counts. The rearrangement links TRBV24-1 to TRBJ2-5; D not resolved. The CDR3 is 14 amino acids. Germline V gives CDR1 KGHDR, CDR2 SFDVKD. V lost 1 base and J lost 0, with 5 bases in between. CDR3 amino acids: CATSDFGYQETQYF. The CDR3 nucleotides are TGTGCCACCAGTGATTTCGGGTACCAAGAGACCCAGTACTTC.

Turning to this clonotype: A junction boundary mismatches the germline segment, possibly from a read error. The genes are TRBV20-1 and TRBJ2-1, with 8 bases identical to TRBD2. Per the germline V gene, CDR1 is DFQATT and CDR2 is SNEGSKA (reference sequence). The CDR3 length is 14 residues. The CDR3 sequence is CSARDQREFDERFF. DNA of the CDR3: TGCAGTGCTAGAGACCAGCGGGAGTTCGATGAGCGGTTCTTC.

The sample holds a few counts of this clonotype. This chain connects TRBV6-1 to TRBJ1-2, with 7 bases that match TRBD1. Germline V CDR1 and CDR2: MNHNS, SASEGT. The J segment lost 7 bases and the V segment lost 4 bases, leaving 6 bases of the junction unmatched. The CDR3 is made up of 13 amino acids. CDR3 bases: TGTGCCAGCAGTGGTCCGGGGACAGCTGGCTACACCTTC. Its translation is CASSGPGTAGYTF.

This clonotype has ten or more counts. The rearrangement links TRBV12-3 or TRBV12-4 to TRBJ2-7; 7 positions match TRBD2. After removal of 3 bases from V and 5 bases from J, the junction contained 10 bases not matched to a gene. The CDR3 is made up of 15 amino acids. Here the CDR3 reads CASSFGAGDVHEQYF. The CDR3, as DNA: TGTGCCAGCAGTTTCGGGGCGGGAGATGTCCACGAGCAGTACTTC.

This clonotype was detected many times. This chain connects TRBV7-6 to TRBJ2-3; no reliable D call. V gave up 1 base and J gave up 4 bases, with 18 bases separating them. The germline V gene has CDR1 SGHVS and CDR2 FNYEAQ. CDR3 size: 17 residues. CDR3 coding DNA: TGTGCCAGCAGCTTAGAACAACCTCGACCTGGGGCAGATACGCAGTATTTT. It yields the protein CASSLEQPRPGADTQYF.

This clonotype appeared a few times. V is TRBV20-1 and J is TRBJ2-7; no firm D call. CDR3 length: 12 amino acids. The V end was cut by 3 bases, the J end by 7 bases, with 13 bases between. Germline V gene sequence: CDR1 DFQATT, CDR2 SNEGSKA (reference sequence). The CDR3 reads CSASDRPVEQYF. The CDR3 DNA follows: TGCAGTGCTAGTGACCGCCCGGTTGAGCAGTACTTC.

The rearrangement joins TRBV20-1 to TRBJ2-4; D ambiguous. Germline CDR1 DFQATT, CDR2 SNEGSKA (reference sequence). V was pared by 0 bases and J by 0 bases, with 12 bases between. The CDR3 contains 16 residues. The CDR3 reads CSARDRLVLAKNIQYF. The DNA for the CDR3 is TGCAGTGCTAGAGATCGATTAGTACTAGCCAAAAACATTCAGTACTTC.

Worth noting for this clonotype: The germline gene is not matched at one end of the junction; a read error may be the cause. The gene calls are TRBV28 and TRBJ2-3, with D perhaps matching TRBD2 (5 bases). Looked up from germline, CDR1 is MDHEN and CDR2 is SYDVKM. CDR3 length: 15 residues. In DNA, the CDR3 is TGTGCCAGCGGTTTACTGGCGGGCCGCACAGATACGCAGTATTTT. It codes for CASGLLAGRTDTQYF.

This clonotype was picked up many times. V is TRBV16 and J is TRBJ2-7; D not certain. Germline V gene sequence: CDR1 KGHSY, CDR2 FQNENV. The CDR3 spans 13 residues. V lost 4 bases and J lost 0, with 7 bases in between. CDR3 sequence (DNA): TGTGCCAGCAGCCTAAACCCCTCCTACGAGCAGTACTTC. It specifies CASSLNPSYEQYF.

This clonotype was seen once. The J gene is TRBJ2-1, the V gene TRBV25-1; tentatively, D is TRBD2 (6 bases). Germline V CDR1 and CDR2: MGHDK, SYGVNS. The CDR3 loop spans 18 amino acids. V was shortened by 5 bases and J by 0 bases, with 20 bases between the two germline ends. For the CDR3, the DNA is TGTGCCAGCAGTAGTAAGGTAGCGGACGATAGCTCCTACAATGAGCAGTTCTTC. It encodes CASSSKVADDSSYNEQFF.

In the case of this clonotype: This may come from a read error, since a much larger clone is one base off. This sequence joins TRBV28 and TRBJ2-1; D might be TRBD1 (5 bases). Germline V gene sequence: CDR1 MDHEN, CDR2 SYDVKM. This CDR3 comprises 14 residues. The CDR3: CASGLQAPLNEQFF. In nucleotides, the CDR3 is TGTGCCAGCGGTTTACAGGCGCCACTGAATGAGCAGTTCTTC.

This clonotype has just a few counts. The genes are TRBV29-1 and TRBJ2-3, with a tentative D call TRBD2 (6 bases). CDR1 is SQVTM and CDR2 is ANQGSEA in the germline V gene. The CDR3 length is 13 residues. Trimming left V 4 bases short and J 9 bases short, with 17 bases between. Here the CDR3 DNA reads TGCAGCGTTGCGAGGGCGGGGATGAGGACGCAGTATTTT. As protein: CSVARAGMRTQYF.

This clonotype was recorded many times. The V and J genes are TRBV12-3 or TRBV12-4 and TRBJ2-1, with 8 nucleotides matching TRBD2. The CDR3 loop spans 21 amino acids. V lost 6 bases, J lost 0 bases, and 22 bases stayed unmatched. This chain's CDR3 is CASSLSSGGGSLRSSYNEQFF. CDR3 DNA: TGTGCCAGCAGCCTCTCGTCGGGGGGGGGTAGCCTAAGAAGCTCCTACAATGAGCAGTTCTTC.

The chain couples TRBV11-2 to TRBJ2-2; TRBD2 might be the D (5 bases). The germline gives CDR1 SGHAT, CDR2 FQNNGV. CDR3 size: 19 residues. The germline V and J ends were trimmed by 0 bases and 5 bases, with 22 bases remaining between them. This chain's CDR3 is CASSLDLEEADSLTGELFF. CDR3 nucleotide sequence: TGTGCCAGCAGCTTAGATCTCGAGGAAGCGGACTCCCTTACCGGGGAGCTGTTTTTT.

The chain employs TRBV29-1 and TRBJ2-7, with TRBD2 matching 14 bases. With V trimmed by 7 bases and J by 4 bases, 12 bases remained unmatched. This CDR3 region has 16 residues. The germline gives CDR1 SQVTM, CDR2 ANQGSEA. DNA of the CDR3: TGCAGCGGCACACTGGGACTAGCGGGAGAGATTTACGAGCAGTACTTC. Amino acid sequence: CSGTLGLAGEIYEQYF.

CDR3 region: CASKDRGGGTEAFF. The CDR3 coding sequence is TGTGCCAGCAAGGACCGTGGGGGTGGCACTGAAGCTTTCTTT. The chain recombines TRBV2 with TRBJ1-1, with D possibly TRBD1 on 5 matching bases. There are 14 residues in the CDR3. Germline lookup yields CDR1 SNHLY and CDR2 FYNNEI. The V end was cut by 7 bases, the J end by 4 bases, with 16 bases between.

This clonotype was detected many times. The rearrangement links TRBV28 to TRBJ1-6, with D possibly matching TRBD1 (5 bases). The CDR3 covers 14 residues. The germline V gene has CDR1 MDHEN and CDR2 SYDVKM. The V gene lost 2 bases and the J gene lost 10 bases, with 12 bases spanning the gap. The CDR3 sequence is CASSLPGIDSPLHF. The DNA of the CDR3 is TGTGCCAGCAGTTTACCAGGGATAGACTCACCCCTCCACTTT.

This chain joins TRBV7-9 and TRBJ2-1, with D tentatively TRBD1 (5 bases). This CDR3 has 15 residues. V lost 5 bases and J lost 3, with 14 bases in between. Per the germline V gene, CDR1 is SEHNR and CDR2 is FQNEAQ (reference sequence). CDR3 region: CASSHSLTVYNEQFF. For the CDR3, the DNA is TGTGCCAGCAGCCACTCCCTGACAGTCTACAATGAGCAGTTCTTC.